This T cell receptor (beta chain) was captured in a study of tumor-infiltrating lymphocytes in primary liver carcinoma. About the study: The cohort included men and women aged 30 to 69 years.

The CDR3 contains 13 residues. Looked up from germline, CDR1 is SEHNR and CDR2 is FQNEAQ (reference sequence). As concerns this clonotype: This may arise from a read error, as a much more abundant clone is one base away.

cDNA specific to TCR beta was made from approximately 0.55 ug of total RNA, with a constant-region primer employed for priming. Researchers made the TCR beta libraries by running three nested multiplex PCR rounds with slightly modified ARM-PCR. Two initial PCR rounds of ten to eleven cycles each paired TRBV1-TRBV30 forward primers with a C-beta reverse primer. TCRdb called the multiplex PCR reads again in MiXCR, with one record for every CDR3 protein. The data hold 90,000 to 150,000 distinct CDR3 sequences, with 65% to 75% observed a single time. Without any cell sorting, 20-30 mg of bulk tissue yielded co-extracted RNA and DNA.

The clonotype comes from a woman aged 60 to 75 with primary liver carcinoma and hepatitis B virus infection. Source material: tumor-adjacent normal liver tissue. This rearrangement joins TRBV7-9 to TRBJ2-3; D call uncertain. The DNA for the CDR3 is TGTGTCAGCAGCTTAGGGAGCACAGATACGCAGTATTTT. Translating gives CVSSLGSTDTQYF.